The rows below give T cell receptor beta chains drawn from one sample of a study of Ad26.COV2.S vaccination and SARS-CoV-2 variants. Clones were sequenced by immunoSEQ multiplex PCR, and TCRdb holds only the in-frame ones, with some missing. The sample has roughly 250,000 clones; roughly 89% are singletons. The source was peripheral blood, collected in a trial of Ad26.COV2.S vaccine versus placebo. The receptors were gathered from a person between 18 and 59 years old who received the Ad26.COV2.S COVID-19 vaccine or a placebo. Both conserved end residues are part of each CDR3. D genes are given only for firm matches. Expanded clones are given a class, and other clones once, few, many or no size at all.

13 TRBJ1-1 TRBV7-9 - TRBD1 TGTGCCAGCAGCGGGCAGGGGGGGACTGAAGCTTTCTTT CASSGQGGTEAFF
13 TRBJ2-7 TRBV7-6 - - TGTGCCAGCAGCAGAACGGGGGCCAACGAGCAGTACTTC CASSRTGANEQYF
13 TRBJ2-3 TRBV19 - - TGTGCCAGTAGTACGGGGGGCACAGATACGCAGTATTTT CASSTGGTDTQYF
14 TRBJ2-1 TRBV28 - TRBD1 TGTGCCAGCAGACCTATCCGGGACAGGTATGAGCAGTTCTTC CASRPIRDRYEQFF
15 TRBJ1-1 TRBV10-3 - - TGTGCCACCCGATCAGGGACGTTCATGAACACTGAAGCTTTCTTT CATRSGTFMNTEAFF
15 TRBJ2-5 TRBV5-1 - TRBD2 TGCGCCAGCAGCTGGTTAGCGGGAGACGGGGAGACCCAGTACTTC CASSWLAGDGETQYF
17 TRBJ1-1 TRBV7-8 - - TGTGCCAGCAGCTTAGCGTCGTTCGGGGCGATGAACACTGAAGCTTTCTTT CASSLASFGAMNTEAFF
16 TRBJ2-5 TRBV5-4 - TRBD1 TGTGCCAGCAGCTTGGGGCACGGGACAGGCCAAGAGACCCAGTACTTC CASSLGHGTGQETQYF
19 TRBJ2-3 TRBV7-2 - TRBD2 TGTGCCAGCAGCTCAACTGGGGGACTAGCGTTACCTAGCACAGATACGCAGTATTTT CASSSTGGLALPSTDTQYF
17 TRBJ1-5 TRBV30 - - TGTGCCTGGAGTGCGGGACTTATGAAAGGAGGCAATCAGCCCCAGCATTTT CAWSAGLMKGGNQPQHF
17 TRBJ1-5 TRBV19 - TRBD1 TGTGCCAGTAGTACCGTGGGCAGGGGGCTTAGCAATCAGCCCCAGCATTTT CASSTVGRGLSNQPQHF
15 TRBJ1-1 TRBV6-2/TRBV6-3 - - TGTGCCAGCAGTTACTCGCGGGTATTGAACACTGAAGCTTTCTTT CASSYSRVLNTEAFF
16 TRBJ2-1 TRBV6-4 once - TGTGCCAGCAGTGACGCGGAGGGGGCGCTTGGCAATGAGCAGTTCTTC CASSDAEGALGNEQFF
15 TRBJ1-5 TRBV5-5 - - TGTGCCAGCAGCTCACAGATCTTTAGCAATCAGCCCCAGCATTTT CASSSQIFSNQPQHF
14 TRBJ2-3 TRBV12-5 few - TGTGCTAGTGGTTCCCGGCCCCTCACAGATACGCAGTATTTT CASGSRPLTDTQYF
13 TRBJ2-3 TRBV10-3 - - TGTGCCATCACCCGGGCCCTCACAGATACGCAGTATTTT CAITRALTDTQYF
15 TRBJ1-1 TRBV5-5 - - TGTGCCAGCAGCTTGTCTGCCGCTGGGAACACTGAAGCTTTCTTT CASSLSAAGNTEAFF
14 TRBJ1-1 TRBV18 - - TGTGCCAGCTCACCCTATGACAGCGGGACTGAAGCTTTCTTT CASSPYDSGTEAFF
16 TRBJ2-3 TRBV9 - - TGTGCCAGCAGCGCGGGGGCAGGGTGGGACACAGATACGCAGTATTTT CASSAGAGWDTDTQYF
14 TRBJ2-5 TRBV15 - - TGTGCCACCAGCAGAGGAGGGACCGGGGAGACCCAGTACTTC CATSRGGTGETQYF
14 TRBJ2-7 TRBV2 - - TGTGCCAGCAGTGTTAGCCGGGGCTCCTACGAGCAGTACTTC CASSVSRGSYEQYF
13 TRBJ1-1 TRBV6-5 - - TGTGCCAGCAGTTACAGCCTCAACACTGAAGCTTTCTTT CASSYSLNTEAFF
13 TRBJ1-3 TRBV6-4 - TRBD1 TGTGCCAGCAGTCCGGGACAGGGTAACACCATATATTTT CASSPGQGNTIYF
13 TRBJ1-5 TRBV7-3 - - TGTGCCAGCAGCCAAGGACAGAATCAGCCCCAGCATTTT CASSQGQNQPQHF
18 TRBJ2-1 TRBV9 - TRBD2 TGTGCCAGCAGCGTAGACCTTAGCGGGAGTGGGTCCTACAATGAGCAGTTCTTC CASSVDLSGSGSYNEQFF
13 TRBJ1-5 TRBV28 - - TGTGCCAGCAGTTCATGGGGGGATCAGCCCCAGCATTTT CASSSWGDQPQHF
17 TRBJ1-5 TRBV21-1 - - TGTGCCAGCCGGGGGGACCGACTGACCGGAAGCAATCAGCCCCAGCATTTT CASRGDRLTGSNQPQHF
17 TRBJ2-1 TRBV4-2 - TRBD2 TGTGCCAGCAGCCAACGTACTAGCGACCTTCCTTACAATGAGCAGTTCTTC CASSQRTSDLPYNEQFF
13 TRBJ1-4 TRBV30 - TRBD1 TGTGCCTGGACTGGACAGGGCAACCCGAAACTGTTTTTT CAWTGQGNPKLFF
15 TRBJ1-1 TRBV28 - TRBD1 TGTGCCAGCGCGATCGGGACAGATCACCGGACGGGAGCTTTCTTT CASAIGTDHRTGAFF
13 TRBJ1-1 TRBV12-3/TRBV12-4 once - TGTGCCAGCAGTGGGCTGCTGAACACTGAAGCTTTCTTT CASSGLLNTEAFF
13 TRBJ2-1 TRBV12-3/TRBV12-4 - - TGTGCCAGCAGTTGGCAGTTGGGGAATGAGCAGTTCTTC CASSWQLGNEQFF
15 TRBJ1-5 TRBV30 - TRBD1 TGTGCCTGGAATTCCGGGACAGCTAAAAATCAGCCCCAGCATTTT CAWNSGTAKNQPQHF
17 TRBJ2-1 TRBV4-1 - TRBD2 TGCGCCAGCAGCCCGTTGGAACGCGGGGGGGCGTACAATGAGCAGTTCTTC CASSPLERGGAYNEQFF
15 TRBJ1-1 TRBV7-2 - - TGTGCCAGCAGCTTAGATGGGGGTACGGGCACTGAAGCTTTCTTT CASSLDGGTGTEAFF
15 TRBJ1-4 TRBV6-1 - - TGTGCCAGCAGTGAGTACCCGGGGCAGGGTGAAAAACTGTTTTTT CASSEYPGQGEKLFF
15 TRBJ1-3 TRBV21-1 - - TGTGCTAGCACCGACAGGGGGATCTCTGGAAACACCATATATTTT CASTDRGISGNTIYF
14 TRBJ2-3 TRBV9 - TRBD2 TGTGCCAGCAGCGTTGCGGGAGAGACAGATACGCAGTATTTT CASSVAGETDTQYF
16 TRBJ1-1 TRBV18 few TRBD1 TGTGCCAGCTCACCTATTAGACAGGGATCGAGCACTGAAGCTTTCTTT CASSPIRQGSSTEAFF
16 TRBJ1-2 TRBV4-2 - - TGTGCCAGCAGCCAAGACAGGTCTTCGGGTAACTATGGCTACACCTTC CASSQDRSSGNYGYTF
14 TRBJ1-2 TRBV6-5 once - TGTGCCAGCAGAGCAGGGACGGCCCACTATGGCTACACCTTC CASRAGTAHYGYTF
17 TRBJ1-2 TRBV15 - - TGTGCCACCAGCAGAGACGTTGGACCGATGGCTAACTATGGCTACACCTTC CATSRDVGPMANYGYTF
17 TRBJ2-3 TRBV11-2 - TRBD2 TGTGCCAGCGGTACTAGCGGAGGGACCTCTGGCACAGATACGCAGTATTTT CASGTSGGTSGTDTQYF
16 TRBJ2-1 TRBV7-2 - TRBD2 TGTGCCAGCAGCCCCTTAGAGCGGGAGGGGCACAATGAGCAGTTCTTC CASSPLEREGHNEQFF
15 TRBJ2-1 TRBV10-3 - TRBD2 TGTGCCATCAGGGGGACTAGCGGGAGTTGGAATGAGCAGTTCTTC CAIRGTSGSWNEQFF
14 TRBJ1-3 TRBV7-3 - TRBD1 TGTGCCAGCAGCCCAGGGACAGCTGGAAACACCATATATTTT CASSPGTAGNTIYF
13 TRBJ2-7 TRBV19 - - TGTGCCAGTAGTTTTGGCGGGGCCTACGAGCAGTACTTC CASSFGGAYEQYF
15 TRBJ2-2 TRBV19 once - TGTGCCAGTAGTAAGCGGACAGCGAACACCGGGGAGCTGTTTTTT CASSKRTANTGELFF
17 TRBJ2-3 TRBV7-9 - TRBD1 TGTGCCAGCAGCTTTTACACGGGACAGATCTACACAGATACGCAGTATTTT CASSFYTGQIYTDTQYF
16 TRBJ2-1 TRBV10-3 - TRBD1 TGTGCCATCAGTGACTTTACCGGGACAGGCTACAATGAGCAGTTCTTC CAISDFTGTGYNEQFF
14 TRBJ1-5 TRBV2 - - TGTGCCAGCCGTCTTACTAATAATAATCAGCCCCAGCATTTT CASRLTNNNQPQHF
15 TRBJ1-1 TRBV6-6 - TRBD1 TGTGCCATTAGTGGGAACCGGGACAGGGGCACTGAAGCTTTCTTT CAISGNRDRGTEAFF
13 TRBJ1-2 TRBV7-9 - - TGTGCCAGCAGCTTAAGAGGTGGGGATGGCTACACCTTC CASSLRGGDGYTF
16 TRBJ2-2 TRBV4-3 - TRBD2 TGCGCCAGCAGCCAGACTAGCGGGAGAAAAGACGGGGAGCTGTTTTTT CASSQTSGRKDGELFF